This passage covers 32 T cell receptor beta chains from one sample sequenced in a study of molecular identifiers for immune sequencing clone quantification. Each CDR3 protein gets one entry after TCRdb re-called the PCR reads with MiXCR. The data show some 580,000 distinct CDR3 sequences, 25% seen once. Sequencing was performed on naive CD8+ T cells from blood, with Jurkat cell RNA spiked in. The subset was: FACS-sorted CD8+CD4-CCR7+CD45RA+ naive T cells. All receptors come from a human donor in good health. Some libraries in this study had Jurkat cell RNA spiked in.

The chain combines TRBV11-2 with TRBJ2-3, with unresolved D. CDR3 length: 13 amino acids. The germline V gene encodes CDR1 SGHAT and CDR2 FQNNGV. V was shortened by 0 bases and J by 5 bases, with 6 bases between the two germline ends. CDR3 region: CASSLDPIDTQYF. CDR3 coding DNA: TGTGCCAGCAGCTTAGACCCGATAGATACGCAGTATTTT.

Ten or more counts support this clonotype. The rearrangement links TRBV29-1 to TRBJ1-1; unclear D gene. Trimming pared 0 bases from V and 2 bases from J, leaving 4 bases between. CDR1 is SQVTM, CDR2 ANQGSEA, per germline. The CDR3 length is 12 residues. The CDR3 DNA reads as TGCAGCGTTGAAGACCTTAACACTGAAGCTTTCTTT. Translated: CSVEDLNTEAFF.

The CDR3 spells CASSLKGANPGYEQYF. The CDR3 region has the DNA TGTGCCAGCAGCCTCAAGGGGGCGAATCCTGGGTACGAGCAGTACTTC. The gene calls are TRBV27 and TRBJ2-7; 7 bases are a match to TRBD1. The CDR3 has 16 amino acids. Germline CDR1 and CDR2: MNHEY and SMNVEV (reference sequence). J lost 4 bases, V lost 6 bases, and 15 bases had no gene match.

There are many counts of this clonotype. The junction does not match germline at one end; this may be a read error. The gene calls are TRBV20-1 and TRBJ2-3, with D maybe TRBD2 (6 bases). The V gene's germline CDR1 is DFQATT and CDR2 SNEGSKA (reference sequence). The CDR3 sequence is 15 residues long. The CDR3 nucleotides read TGCAGTGCAAGAGGAAGTAGCGGCAGCACAGATACGCAGTATTTT. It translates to CSARGSSGSTDTQYF.

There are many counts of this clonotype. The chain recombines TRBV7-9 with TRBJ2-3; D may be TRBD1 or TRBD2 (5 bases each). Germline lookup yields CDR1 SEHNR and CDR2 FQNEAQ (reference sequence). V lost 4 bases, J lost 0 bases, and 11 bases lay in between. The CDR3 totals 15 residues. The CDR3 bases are TGTGCCAGCAGCTACGGGACCATAAGCACAGATACGCAGTATTTT. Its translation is CASSYGTISTDTQYF.

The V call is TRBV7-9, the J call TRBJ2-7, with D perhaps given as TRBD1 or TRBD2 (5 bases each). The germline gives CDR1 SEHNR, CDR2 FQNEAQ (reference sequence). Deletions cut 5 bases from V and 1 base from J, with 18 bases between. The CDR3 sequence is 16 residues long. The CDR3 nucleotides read TGTGCCAGCAGCAGCGTCGGGGACCGAGGGTCCTACGAGCAGTACTTC. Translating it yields CASSSVGDRGSYEQYF. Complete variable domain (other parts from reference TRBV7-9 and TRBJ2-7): DTGVSQNPRHKITKRGQNVTFRCDPISEHNRLYWYRQTLGQGPEFLTYFQNEAQLEKSRLLSDRFSAERPKGSFSTLEIQRTEQGDSAMYLCASSSVGDRGSYEQYFGPGTRLTVT.

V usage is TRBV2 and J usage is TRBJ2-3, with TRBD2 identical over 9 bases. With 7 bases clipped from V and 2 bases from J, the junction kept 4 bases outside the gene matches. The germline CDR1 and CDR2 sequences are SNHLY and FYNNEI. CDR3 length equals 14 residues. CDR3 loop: CASTLAGHTDTQYF. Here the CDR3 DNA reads TGTGCCAGCACCCTAGCGGGGCACACAGATACGCAGTATTTT.

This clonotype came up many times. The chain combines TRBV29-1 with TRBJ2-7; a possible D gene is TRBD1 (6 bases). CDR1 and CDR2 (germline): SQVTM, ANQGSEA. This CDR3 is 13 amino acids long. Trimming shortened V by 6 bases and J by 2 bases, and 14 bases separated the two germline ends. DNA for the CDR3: TGCAGCGTCGGTGCCAACAGGGCCTACGAGCAGTACTTC. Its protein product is CSVGANRAYEQYF.

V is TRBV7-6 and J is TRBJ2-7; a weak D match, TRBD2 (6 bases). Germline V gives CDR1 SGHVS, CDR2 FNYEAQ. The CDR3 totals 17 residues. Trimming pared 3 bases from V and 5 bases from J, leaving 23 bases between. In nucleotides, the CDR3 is TGTGCCAGCAGCTTTGAGGGACGGGGGACGGGGTTCGACGAGCAGTACTTC. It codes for CASSFEGRGTGFDEQYF. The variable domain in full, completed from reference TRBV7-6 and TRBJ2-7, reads GAGVSQSPRYKVTKRGQDVALRCDPISGHVSLYWYRQALGQGPEFLTYFNYEAQQDKSGLPNDRFSAERPEGSISTLTIQRTEQRDSAMYRCASSFEGRGTGFDEQYFGPGTRLTVT.

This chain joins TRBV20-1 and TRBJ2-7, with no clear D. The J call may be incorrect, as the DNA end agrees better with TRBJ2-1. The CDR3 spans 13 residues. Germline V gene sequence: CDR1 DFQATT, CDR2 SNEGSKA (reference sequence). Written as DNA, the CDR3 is TGCAGTGCTAGAGATCCCCAATCCTACGAGCAGTTCTTC. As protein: CSARDPQSYEQFF.

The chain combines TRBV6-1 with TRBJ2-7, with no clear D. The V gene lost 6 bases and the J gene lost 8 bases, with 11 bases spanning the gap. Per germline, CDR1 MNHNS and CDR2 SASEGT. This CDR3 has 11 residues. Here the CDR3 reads CASRGTPQQYF. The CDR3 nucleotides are TGTGCCAGCAGGGGCACACCCCAGCAGTACTTC.

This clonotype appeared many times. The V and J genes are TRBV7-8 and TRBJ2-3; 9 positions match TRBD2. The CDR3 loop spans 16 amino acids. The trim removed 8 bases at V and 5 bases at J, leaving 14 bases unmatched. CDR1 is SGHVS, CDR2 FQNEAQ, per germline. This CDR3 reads CASQMGGGAFLDTQYF. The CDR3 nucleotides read TGTGCCAGCCAGATGGGCGGGGGGGCTTTCTTAGATACGCAGTATTTT.

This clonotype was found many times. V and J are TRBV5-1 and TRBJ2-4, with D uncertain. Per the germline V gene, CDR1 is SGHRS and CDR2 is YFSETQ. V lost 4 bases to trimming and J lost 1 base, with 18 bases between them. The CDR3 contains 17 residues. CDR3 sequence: CASSSHLGDEAKNIQYF. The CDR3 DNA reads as TGCGCCAGCAGCAGCCACTTGGGCGATGAGGCCAAAAACATTCAGTACTTC. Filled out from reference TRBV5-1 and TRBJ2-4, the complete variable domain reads KAGVTQTPRYLIKTRGQQVTLSCSPISGHRSVSWYQQTPGQGLQFLFEYFSETQRNKGNFPGRFSGRQFSNSRSEMNVSTLELGDSALYLCASSSHLGDEAKNIQYFGAGTRLSVL.

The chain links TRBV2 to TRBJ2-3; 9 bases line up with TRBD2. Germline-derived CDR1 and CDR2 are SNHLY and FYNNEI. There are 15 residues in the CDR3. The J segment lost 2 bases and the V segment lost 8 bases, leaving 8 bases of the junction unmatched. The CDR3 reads CASWSLAGFTDTQYF. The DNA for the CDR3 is TGTGCCAGCTGGTCGCTAGCGGGGTTCACAGATACGCAGTATTTT. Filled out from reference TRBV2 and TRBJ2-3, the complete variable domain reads EPEVTQTPSHQVTQMGQEVILRCVPISNHLYFYWYRQILGQKVEFLVSFYNNEISEKSEIFDDQFSVERPDGSNFTLKIRSTKLEDSAMYFCASWSLAGFTDTQYFGPGTRLTVL.

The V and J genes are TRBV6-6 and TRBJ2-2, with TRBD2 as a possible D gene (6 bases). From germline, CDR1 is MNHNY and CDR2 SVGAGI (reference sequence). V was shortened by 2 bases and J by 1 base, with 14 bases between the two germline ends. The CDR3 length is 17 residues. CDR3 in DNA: TGTGCCAGCAGTTACCCGGGGGAGAAATTGAACACCGGGGAGCTGTTTTTT. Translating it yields CASSYPGEKLNTGELFF.

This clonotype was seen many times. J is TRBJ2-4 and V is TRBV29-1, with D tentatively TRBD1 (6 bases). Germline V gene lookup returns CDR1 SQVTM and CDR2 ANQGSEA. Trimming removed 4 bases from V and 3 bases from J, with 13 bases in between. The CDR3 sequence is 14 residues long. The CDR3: CSVGRQVDKNIQYF. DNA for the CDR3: TGCAGCGTTGGCCGACAGGTTGACAAAAACATTCAGTACTTC.

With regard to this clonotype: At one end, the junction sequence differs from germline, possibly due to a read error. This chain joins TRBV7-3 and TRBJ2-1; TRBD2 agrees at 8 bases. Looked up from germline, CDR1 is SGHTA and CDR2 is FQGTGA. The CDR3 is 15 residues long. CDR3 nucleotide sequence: TGTGCCAGCACCCCTTCGGGAGGGCCGATTAATGTGCAGTTCTTC. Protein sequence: CASTPSGGPINVQFF.

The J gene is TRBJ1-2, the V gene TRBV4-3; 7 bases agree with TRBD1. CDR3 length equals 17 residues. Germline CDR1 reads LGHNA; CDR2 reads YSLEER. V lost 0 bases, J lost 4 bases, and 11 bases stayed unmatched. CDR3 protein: CASSQDRGQGGSYGYTF. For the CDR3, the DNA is TGCGCCAGCAGCCAAGATCGGGGGCAGGGGGGTAGCTATGGCTACACCTTC.

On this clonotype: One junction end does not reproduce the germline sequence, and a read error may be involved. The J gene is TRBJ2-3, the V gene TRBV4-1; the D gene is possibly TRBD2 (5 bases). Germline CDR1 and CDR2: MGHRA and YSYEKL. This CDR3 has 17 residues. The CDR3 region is CASSQAPLVLVGATRYF. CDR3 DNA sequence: TGCGCCAGCAGCCAAGCACCACTAGTGCTGGTGGGCGCTACGCGGTATTTT.

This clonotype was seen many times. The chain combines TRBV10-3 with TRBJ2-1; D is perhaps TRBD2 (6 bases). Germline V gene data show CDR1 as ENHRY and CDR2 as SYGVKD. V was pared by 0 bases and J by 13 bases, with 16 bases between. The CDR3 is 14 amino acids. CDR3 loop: CAISESLAEMSQFF. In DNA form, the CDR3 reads TGTGCCATCAGTGAGTCTTTAGCGGAAATGAGCCAGTTCTTC.

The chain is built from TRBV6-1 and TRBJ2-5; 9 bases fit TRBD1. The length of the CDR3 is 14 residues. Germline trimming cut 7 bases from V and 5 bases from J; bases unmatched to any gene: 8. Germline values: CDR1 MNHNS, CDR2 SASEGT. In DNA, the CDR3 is TGTGCCAGCAAGTACAGGGGGCTTGGGGAGACCCAGTACTTC. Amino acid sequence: CASKYRGLGETQYF.

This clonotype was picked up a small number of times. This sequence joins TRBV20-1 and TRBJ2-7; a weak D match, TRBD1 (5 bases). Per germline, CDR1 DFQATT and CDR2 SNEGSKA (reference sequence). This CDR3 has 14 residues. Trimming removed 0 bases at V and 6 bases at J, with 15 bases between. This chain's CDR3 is CSARDHPGSIEQYF. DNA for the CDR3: TGCAGTGCTAGAGATCACCCAGGGTCAATCGAGCAGTACTTC.

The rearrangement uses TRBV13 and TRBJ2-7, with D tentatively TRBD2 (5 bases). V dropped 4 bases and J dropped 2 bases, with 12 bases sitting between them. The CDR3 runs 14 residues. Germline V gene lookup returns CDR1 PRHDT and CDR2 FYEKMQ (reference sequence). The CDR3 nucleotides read TGTGCCAGCAGCTCGAGACTACACACCTACGAGCAGTACTTC. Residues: CASSSRLHTYEQYF.

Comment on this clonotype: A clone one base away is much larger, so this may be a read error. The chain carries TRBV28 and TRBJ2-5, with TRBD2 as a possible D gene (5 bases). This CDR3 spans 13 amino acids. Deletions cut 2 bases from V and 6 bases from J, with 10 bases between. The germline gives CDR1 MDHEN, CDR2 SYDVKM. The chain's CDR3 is CASSLSGLQTQYF. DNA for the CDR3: TGTGCCAGCAGTTTAAGCGGCTTACAGACCCAGTACTTC. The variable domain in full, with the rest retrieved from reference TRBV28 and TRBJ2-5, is DVKVTQSSRYLVKRTGEKVFLECVQDMDHENMFWYRQDPGLGLRLIYFSYDVKMKEKGDIPEGYSVSREKKERFSLILESASTNQTSMYLCASSLSGLQTQYFGPGTRLLVL.

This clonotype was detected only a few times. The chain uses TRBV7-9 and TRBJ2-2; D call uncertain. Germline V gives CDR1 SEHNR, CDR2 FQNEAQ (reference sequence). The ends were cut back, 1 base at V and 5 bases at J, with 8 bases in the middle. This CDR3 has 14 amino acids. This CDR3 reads CASSLELSTGELFF. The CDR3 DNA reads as TGTGCCAGCAGCTTAGAACTTTCAACCGGGGAGCTGTTTTTT.

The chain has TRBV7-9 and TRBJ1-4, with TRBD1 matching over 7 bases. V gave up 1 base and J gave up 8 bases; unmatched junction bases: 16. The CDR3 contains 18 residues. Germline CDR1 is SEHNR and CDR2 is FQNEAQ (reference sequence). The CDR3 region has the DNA TGTGCCAGCAGCTTAGAGAGGACAGGAGGGTTGGTCTACGAAAAACTGTTTTTT. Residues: CASSLERTGGLVYEKLFF.

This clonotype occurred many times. DNA of the CDR3: TGCAGCGTCCCTACGGGCTCTGGGGCCAACGTCCTGACTTTC. Amino acid sequence: CSVPTGSGANVLTF. The chain couples TRBV29-1 to TRBJ2-6, with no clear D. The V and J ends lost 6 bases and 0 bases respectively, with 9 bases between them. This CDR3 region has 14 residues. Germline-derived CDR1 and CDR2 are SQVTM and ANQGSEA.

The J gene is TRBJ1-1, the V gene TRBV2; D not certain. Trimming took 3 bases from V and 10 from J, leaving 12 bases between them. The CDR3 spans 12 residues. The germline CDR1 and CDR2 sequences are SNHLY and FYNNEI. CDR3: CASSDRTLGAFF. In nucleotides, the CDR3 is TGTGCCAGCAGTGATAGAACACTGGGAGCTTTCTTT.

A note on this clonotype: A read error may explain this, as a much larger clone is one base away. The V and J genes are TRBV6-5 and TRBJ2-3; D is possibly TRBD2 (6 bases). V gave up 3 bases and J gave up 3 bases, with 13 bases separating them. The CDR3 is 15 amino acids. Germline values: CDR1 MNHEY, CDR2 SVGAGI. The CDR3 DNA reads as TGTGCCAGCAGTTATGTGGGAGGAGGAACAGATACGCAGTATTTT. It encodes CASSYVGGGTDTQYF.

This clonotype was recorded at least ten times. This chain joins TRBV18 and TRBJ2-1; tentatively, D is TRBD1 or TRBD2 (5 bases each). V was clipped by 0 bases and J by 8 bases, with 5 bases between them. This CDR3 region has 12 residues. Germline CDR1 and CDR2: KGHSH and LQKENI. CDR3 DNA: TGTGCCAGCTCACCACCGGGGGATGAGCAGTTCTTC. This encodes CASSPPGDEQFF. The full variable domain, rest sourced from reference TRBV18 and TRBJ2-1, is NAGVMQNPRHLVRRRGQEARLRCSPMKGHSHVYWYRQLPEEGLKFMVYLQKENIIDESGMPKERFSAEFPKEGPSILRIQQVVRGDSAAYFCASSPPGDEQFFGPGTRLTVL.

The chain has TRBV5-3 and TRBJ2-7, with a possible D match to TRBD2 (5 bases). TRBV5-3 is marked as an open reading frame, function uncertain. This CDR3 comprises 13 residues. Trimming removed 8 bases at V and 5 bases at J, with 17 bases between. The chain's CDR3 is CASRLRGSDEQYF. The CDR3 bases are TGTGCCAGCCGGCTCCGGGGATCGGACGAGCAGTACTTC.

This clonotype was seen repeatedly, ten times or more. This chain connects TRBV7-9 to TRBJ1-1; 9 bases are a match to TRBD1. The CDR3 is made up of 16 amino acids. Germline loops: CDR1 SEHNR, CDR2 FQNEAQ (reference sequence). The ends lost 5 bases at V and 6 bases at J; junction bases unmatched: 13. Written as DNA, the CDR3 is TGTGCCAGCAGCCCGCGACAGGGGGATAAGGTTGCTGAAGCTTTCTTT. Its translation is CASSPRQGDKVAEAFF. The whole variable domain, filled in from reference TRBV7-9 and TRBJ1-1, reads DTGVSQNPRHKITKRGQNVTFRCDPISEHNRLYWYRQTLGQGPEFLTYFQNEAQLEKSRLLSDRFSAERPKGSFSTLEIQRTEQGDSAMYLCASSPRQGDKVAEAFFGQGTRLTVV.